The text below deals with one T cell receptor beta chain. This clonotype was found once. Its antigen is unknown. It has no much larger one-base neighbor in the sample; base qualities were not kept. One read is thin evidence. Ophthalmopathy patients were characterized by moderately to severely active disease, a Clinical Activity Score of at least 3, a NOSPECS grade of at least 4, and a disease duration under 3 months. Anyone with other autoimmune diseases, uncontrolled infections, pregnancy or lactation was excluded from the study. Diagnosis relied on clinical symptoms, serum thyroxine, TRAb, thyroid ultrasound and orbital computed tomography. PBMCs were isolated from roughly 10 ml of fresh peripheral blood by Ficoll-Paque density gradient centrifugation. Trizol reagent was used to extract the total RNA, and its quality was then checked on an Agilent 2100 Bioanalyzer. The data are from a study of Graves' ophthalmopathy and Graves' hyperthyroidism (dated by TCRdb to the late 2010s). A note on the overall study: Peripheral blood samples were taken at the time of initial diagnosis, before any treatment was given. The study used signatures of the TCR beta repertoire to tell Graves' ophthalmopathy apart from Graves' hyperthyroidism and to predict which patients would progress to ophthalmopathy. In total, some 140 blood samples were TCR-sequenced: 43 ophthalmopathy, some 75 hyperthyroidism and about 17 hyperthyroidism-to-ophthalmopathy patients. To explore V-J signatures distinguishing ophthalmopathy from hyperthyroidism, a discovery set of around 97 patients (roughly 45 ophthalmopathy, about 57 stable hyperthyroidism) was enrolled. An independent validation cohort comprised some 18 hyperthyroidism patients and 17 patients who later progressed from hyperthyroidism to ophthalmopathy. T-cell repertoires of thyroid tissue and blood were compared in over 5 hyperthyroidism patients. Once sampling was done, hyperthyroidism patients were given methimazole at a starting dose of 30 mg daily, while ophthalmopathy patients were given high-dose intravenous methylprednisolone.

TCR beta CDR3 regions were amplified from RNA transcripts for repertoire sequencing. The first round was an RT-PCR using HTBI primers with the Qiagen OneStep RT-PCR kit, and this first round was followed by a second-round multiplex PCR, then size selection and purification. The libraries underwent paired-end sequencing with 100 bp reads on an Illumina HiSeq2000. Under the source paper's analysis protocol: SOAPnuke was used to process the reads, removing any read that contained adapters or uncalled bases, had a mean Phred below 15, or lacked an exact match to the constant primer or identifier. High-quality paired reads were merged with COPE v1.2.5. Unique nucleotide sequences were defined as clonotypes and aligned to IMGT TRB V, D and J references using MiTCR v1.1. Analysis was restricted to V-J combinations with a frequency above 0.0001, which covered roughly 99% of repertoires. A TCR clonal expansion and chaos score per V-J combination was defined as the ratio of F50 clonal expansion to chaos observed in the TCRdist matrix. Welch's t-statistics and random forest were used to reduce the features to 13 V-J combinations, which were then used as input to a naive Bayes classifier. The Morisita-Horn index was used to measure how similar the thyroid and blood repertoires were. TCRdb passed the public sequencing reads through fastp at Q25 and MiXCR, retaining productive beta sequences. Here each entry gathers all rows of one CDR3 protein and keeps the most common genes and DNA. The authors' filters were not applied to this entry. The sample table records 200,000 to 250,000 distinct CDR3 sequences; about 46% of these occur just once. The ten largest clones represent around 47% of the sample.

Germline trimming amounts to 3 bases on V and 3 bases on J, with 3 as the count of junction bases outside the gene matches. CDR1 and CDR2 are drawn from the germline V gene: SGHRS, YFSETQ. Spanning cysteine to phenylalanine, the CDR3 consists of 14 amino acids. Left in the record is the CDR3 DNA by itself, 42 bases read in frame from the first base. General conclusions and limits of the study: The 13-signature model separated ophthalmopathy from stable hyperthyroidism with 85% to 90% sensitivity and approximately 83% specificity in cross-validation, and 80%/75% in the test set. No statistical method was used to predetermine the sample size, and group allocation was not hidden from the investigators. In validation, the model predicted ophthalmopathy progression with roughly 68% sensitivity and 72.22% specificity; some 13 predicted patients were CT-confirmed with GO in a median of 6.5 months. Among expanded thyroid clonotypes with frequency above 0.001, most also showed up in blood, which suggests that blood repertoires may reflect the thyroid immune response.

This clonotype was obtained from an adult man with Graves' ophthalmopathy. The chain joins TRBV5-1 to TRBJ2-7; a stretch of 10 junction bases matches TRBD2. Sequenced material: peripheral blood. The bases read TGCGCCAGCAGCTGGACTAGCGGAGACTACGAGCAGTACTTC. Translated, this gives CASSWTSGDYEQYF.